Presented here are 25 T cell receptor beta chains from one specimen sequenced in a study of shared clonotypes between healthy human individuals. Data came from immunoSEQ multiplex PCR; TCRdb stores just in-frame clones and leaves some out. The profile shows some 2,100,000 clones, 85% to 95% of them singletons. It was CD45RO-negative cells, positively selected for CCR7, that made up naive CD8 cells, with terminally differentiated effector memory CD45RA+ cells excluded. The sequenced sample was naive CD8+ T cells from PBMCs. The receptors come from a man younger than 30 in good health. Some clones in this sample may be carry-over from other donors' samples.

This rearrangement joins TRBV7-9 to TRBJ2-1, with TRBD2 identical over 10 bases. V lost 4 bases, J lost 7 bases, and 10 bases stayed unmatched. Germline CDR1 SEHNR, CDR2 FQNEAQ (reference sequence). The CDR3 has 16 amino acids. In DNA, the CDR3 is TGTGCCAGCAGCTACTCCCTAGCGGGAGCATCAAATGAGCAGTTCTTC. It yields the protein CASSYSLAGASNEQFF.

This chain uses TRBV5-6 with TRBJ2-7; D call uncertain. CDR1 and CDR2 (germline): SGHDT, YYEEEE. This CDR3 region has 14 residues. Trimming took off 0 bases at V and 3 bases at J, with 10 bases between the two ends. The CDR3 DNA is TGTGCCAGCAGCTTGGGCGCGGCAGTCTACGAGCAGTACTTC. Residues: CASSLGAAVYEQYF.

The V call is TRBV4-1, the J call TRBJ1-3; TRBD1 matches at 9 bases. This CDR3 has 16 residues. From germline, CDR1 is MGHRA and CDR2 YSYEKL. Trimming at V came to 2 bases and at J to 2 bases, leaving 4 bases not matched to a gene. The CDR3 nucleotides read TGCGCCAGCAGCCAACCCGGGACAGGGACTGGAAACACCATATATTTT. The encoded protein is CASSQPGTGTGNTIYF.

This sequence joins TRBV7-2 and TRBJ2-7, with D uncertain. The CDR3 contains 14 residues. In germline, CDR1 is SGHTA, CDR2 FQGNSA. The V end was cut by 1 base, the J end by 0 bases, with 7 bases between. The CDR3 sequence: CASSLGIGSYEQYF. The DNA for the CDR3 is TGTGCCAGCAGCTTAGGTATTGGCTCCTACGAGCAGTACTTC.

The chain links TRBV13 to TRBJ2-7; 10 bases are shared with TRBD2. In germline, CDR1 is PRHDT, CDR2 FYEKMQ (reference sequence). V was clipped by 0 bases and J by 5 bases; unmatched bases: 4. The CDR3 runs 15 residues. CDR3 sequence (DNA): TGTGCCAGCAGCTTAGGCTTGCTAGCGGGAGACGAGCAGTACTTC. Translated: CASSLGLLAGDEQYF.

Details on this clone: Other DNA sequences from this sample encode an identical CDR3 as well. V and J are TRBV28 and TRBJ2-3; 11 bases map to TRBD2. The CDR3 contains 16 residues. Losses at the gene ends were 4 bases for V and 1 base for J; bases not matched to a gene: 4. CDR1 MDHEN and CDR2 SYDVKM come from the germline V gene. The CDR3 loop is CASSSGLAGGTDTQYF. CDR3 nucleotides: TGTGCCAGCAGTTCAGGACTAGCGGGCGGCACAGATACGCAGTATTTT. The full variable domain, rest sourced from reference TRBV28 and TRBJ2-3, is DVKVTQSSRYLVKRTGEKVFLECVQDMDHENMFWYRQDPGLGLRLIYFSYDVKMKEKGDIPEGYSVSREKKERFSLILESASTNQTSMYLCASSSGLAGGTDTQYFGPGTRLTVL.

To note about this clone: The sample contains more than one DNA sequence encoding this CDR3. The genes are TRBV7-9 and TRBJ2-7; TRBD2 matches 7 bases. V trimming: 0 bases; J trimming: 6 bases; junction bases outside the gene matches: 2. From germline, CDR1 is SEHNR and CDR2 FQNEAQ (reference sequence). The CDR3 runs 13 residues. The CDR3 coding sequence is TGTGCCAGCAGCTTAGCGGGAGGGCTCGAGCAGTACTTC. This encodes CASSLAGGLEQYF.

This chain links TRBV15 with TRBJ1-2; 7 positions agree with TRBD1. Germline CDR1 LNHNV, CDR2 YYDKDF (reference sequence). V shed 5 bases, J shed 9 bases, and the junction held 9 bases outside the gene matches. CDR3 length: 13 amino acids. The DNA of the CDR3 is TGTGCCACCAGCCCGGACAGGTTTAAGAGCTACACCTTC. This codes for CATSPDRFKSYTF.

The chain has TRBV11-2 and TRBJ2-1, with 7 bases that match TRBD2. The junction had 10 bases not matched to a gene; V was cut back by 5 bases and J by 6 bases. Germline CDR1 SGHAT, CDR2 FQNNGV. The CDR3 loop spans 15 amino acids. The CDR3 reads CASSPLPGGGNEQFF. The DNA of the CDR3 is TGTGCCAGCAGCCCCCTACCGGGAGGCGGCAATGAGCAGTTCTTC.

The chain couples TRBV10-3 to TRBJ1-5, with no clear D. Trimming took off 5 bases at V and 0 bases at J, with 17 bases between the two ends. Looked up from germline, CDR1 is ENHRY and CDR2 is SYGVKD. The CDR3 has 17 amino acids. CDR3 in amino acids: CAISQEQTAYSNQPQHF. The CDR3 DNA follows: TGTGCCATCAGTCAAGAGCAAACAGCCTATAGCAATCAGCCCCAGCATTTT.

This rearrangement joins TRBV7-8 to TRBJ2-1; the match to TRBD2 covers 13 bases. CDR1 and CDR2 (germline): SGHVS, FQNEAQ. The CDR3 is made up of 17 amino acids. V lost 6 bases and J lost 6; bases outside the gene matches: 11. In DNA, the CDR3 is TGTGCCAGCAGGAAACTAGCGGGAGGGCCGGAGGTCAATGAGCAGTTCTTC. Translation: CASRKLAGGPEVNEQFF.

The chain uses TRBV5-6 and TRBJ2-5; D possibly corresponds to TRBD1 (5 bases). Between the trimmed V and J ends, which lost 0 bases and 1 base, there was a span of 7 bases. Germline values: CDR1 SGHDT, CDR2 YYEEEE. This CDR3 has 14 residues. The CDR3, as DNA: TGTGCCAGCAGCTTGGAGGGGCGCCAAGAGACCCAGTACTTC. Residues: CASSLEGRQETQYF.

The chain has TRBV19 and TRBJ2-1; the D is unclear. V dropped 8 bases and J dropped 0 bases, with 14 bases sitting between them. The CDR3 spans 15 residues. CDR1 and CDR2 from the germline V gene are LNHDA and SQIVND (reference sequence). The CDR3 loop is CASAPPRSSYNEQFF. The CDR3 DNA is TGTGCCAGTGCCCCCCCCAGGAGCTCCTACAATGAGCAGTTCTTC.

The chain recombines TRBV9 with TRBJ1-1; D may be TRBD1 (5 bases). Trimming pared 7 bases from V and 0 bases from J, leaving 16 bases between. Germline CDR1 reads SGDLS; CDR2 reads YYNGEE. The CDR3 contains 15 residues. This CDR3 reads CASGLRDGMNTEAFF. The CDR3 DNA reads TGTGCCAGCGGTCTTCGGGACGGCATGAACACTGAAGCTTTCTTT.

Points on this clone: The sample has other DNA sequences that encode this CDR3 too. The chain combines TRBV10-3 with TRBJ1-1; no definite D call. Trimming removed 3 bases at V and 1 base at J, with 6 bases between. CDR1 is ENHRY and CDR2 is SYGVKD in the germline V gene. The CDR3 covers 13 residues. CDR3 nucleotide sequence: TGTGCCATCAGTGACGTAGCGAACACTGAAGCTTTCTTT. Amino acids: CAISDVANTEAFF.

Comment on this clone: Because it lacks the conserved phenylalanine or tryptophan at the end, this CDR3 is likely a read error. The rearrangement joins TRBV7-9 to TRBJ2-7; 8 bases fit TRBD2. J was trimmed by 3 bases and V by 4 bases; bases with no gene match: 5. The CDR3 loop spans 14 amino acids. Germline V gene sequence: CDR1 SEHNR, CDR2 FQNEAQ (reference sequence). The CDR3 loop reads CASSSTGRDYEQYL. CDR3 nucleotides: TGTGCCAGCAGCTCGACCGGGAGGGACTACGAGCAGTACCTC.

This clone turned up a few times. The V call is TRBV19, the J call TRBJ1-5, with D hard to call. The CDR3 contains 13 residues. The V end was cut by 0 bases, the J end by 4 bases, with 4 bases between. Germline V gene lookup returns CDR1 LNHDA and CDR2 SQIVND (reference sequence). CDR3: CASSIEVNQPQHF. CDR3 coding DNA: TGTGCCAGTAGTATAGAGGTGAATCAGCCCCAGCATTTT. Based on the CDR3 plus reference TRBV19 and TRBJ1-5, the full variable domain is DGGITQSPKYLFRKEGQNVTLSCEQNLNHDAMYWYRQDPGQGLRLIYYSQIVNDFQKGDIAEGYSVSREKKESFPLTVTSAQKNPTAFYLCASSIEVNQPQHFGDGTRLSIL.

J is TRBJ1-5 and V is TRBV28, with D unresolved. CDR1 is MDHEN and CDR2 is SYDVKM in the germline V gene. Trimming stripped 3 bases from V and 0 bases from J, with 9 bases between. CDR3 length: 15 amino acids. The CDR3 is CASSLRPVSNQPQHF. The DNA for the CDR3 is TGTGCCAGCAGTTTGAGGCCAGTTAGCAATCAGCCCCAGCATTTT.

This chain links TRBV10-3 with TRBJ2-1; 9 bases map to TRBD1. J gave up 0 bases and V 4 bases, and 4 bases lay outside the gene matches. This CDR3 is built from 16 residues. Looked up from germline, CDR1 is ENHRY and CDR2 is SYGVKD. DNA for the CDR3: TGTGCCATCAGTGGTCAGGGACAGGGCTCCTACAATGAGCAGTTCTTC. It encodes CAISGQGQGSYNEQFF.

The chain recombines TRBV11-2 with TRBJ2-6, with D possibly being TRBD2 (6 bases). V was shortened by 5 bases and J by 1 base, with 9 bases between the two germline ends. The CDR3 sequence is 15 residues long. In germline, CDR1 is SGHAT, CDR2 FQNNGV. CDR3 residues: CASSLGSSGANVLTF. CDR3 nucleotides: TGTGCCAGCAGCCTCGGGAGTTCTGGGGCCAACGTCCTGACTTTC.

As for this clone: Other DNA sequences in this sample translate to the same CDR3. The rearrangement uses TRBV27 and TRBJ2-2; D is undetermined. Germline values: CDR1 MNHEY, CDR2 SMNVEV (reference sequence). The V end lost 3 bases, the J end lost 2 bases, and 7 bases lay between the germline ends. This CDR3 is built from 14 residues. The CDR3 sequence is CASSFGSNTGELFF. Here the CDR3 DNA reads TGTGCCAGCAGTTTCGGCTCAAACACCGGGGAGCTGTTTTTT.

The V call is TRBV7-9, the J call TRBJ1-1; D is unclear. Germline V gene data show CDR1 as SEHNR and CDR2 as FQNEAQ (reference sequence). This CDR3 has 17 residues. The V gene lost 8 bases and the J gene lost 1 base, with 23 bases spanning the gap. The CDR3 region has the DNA TGTGCCAGCCACTATACAGTTACGGACGGGCCGAACACTGAAGCTTTCTTT. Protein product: CASHYTVTDGPNTEAFF.

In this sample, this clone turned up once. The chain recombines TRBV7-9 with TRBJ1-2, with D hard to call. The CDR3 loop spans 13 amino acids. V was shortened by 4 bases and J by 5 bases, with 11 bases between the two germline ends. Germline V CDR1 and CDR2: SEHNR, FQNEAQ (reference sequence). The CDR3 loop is CASSSRGEYGYTF. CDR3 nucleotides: TGTGCCAGCAGCTCGCGTGGGGAATATGGCTACACCTTC.

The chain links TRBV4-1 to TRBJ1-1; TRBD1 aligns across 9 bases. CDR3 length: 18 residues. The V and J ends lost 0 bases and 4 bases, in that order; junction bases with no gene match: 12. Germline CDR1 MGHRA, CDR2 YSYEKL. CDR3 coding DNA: TGCGCCAGCAGCCAAGAGATGGGGACAGGGCATGCGGGCACTGAAGCTTTCTTT. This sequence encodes CASSQEMGTGHAGTEAFF.

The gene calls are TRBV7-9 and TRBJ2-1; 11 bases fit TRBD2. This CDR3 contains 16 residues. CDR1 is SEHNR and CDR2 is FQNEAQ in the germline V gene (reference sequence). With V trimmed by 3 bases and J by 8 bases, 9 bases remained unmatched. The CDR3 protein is CASSFLAGGQGDEQFF. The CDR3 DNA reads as TGTGCCAGCAGCTTCCTAGCGGGAGGCCAGGGGGATGAGCAGTTCTTC.